These 21 T cell receptor beta chains were all obtained from the same sample, sequenced in a study. Via MiXCR, TCRdb re-called the RT-PCR reads, giving one row per CDR3 protein. The table includes almost 700,000 distinct CDR3 sequences, approximately 15% detected once. The source material was memory CD4+ T cells from blood. Receptor source: a female donor in good health, serving as a healthy control.

This clonotype was recorded many times. The rearrangement joins TRBV6-5 to TRBJ2-7; 9 bases line up with TRBD2. Per germline, CDR1 MNHEY and CDR2 SVGAGI. With 0 bases clipped from V and 5 bases from J, the junction kept 11 bases outside the gene matches. The CDR3 spans 17 residues. For the CDR3, the DNA is TGTGCCAGCAGTTACTCAGGTGTCGCTAGCGGGATCCACGAGCAGTACTTC. The encoded protein is CASSYSGVASGIHEQYF.

This clonotype was counted a few times. The V gene is TRBV14, the J gene TRBJ2-2, with TRBD1 matching 9 bases. Losses at the gene ends were 1 base for V and 4 bases for J; bases not matched to a gene: 7. Germline CDR1 SGHDN, CDR2 FVKESK. This CDR3 contains 17 residues. CDR3 nucleotide sequence: TGTGCCAGCAGCCAAGTTTGGGGACAGGGCCCCACCGGGGAGCTGTTTTTT. Encoded protein: CASSQVWGQGPTGELFF.

In its sample, this clonotype was seen many times. This chain uses TRBV5-4 with TRBJ2-1; 13 bases are a match to TRBD2. CDR1 is SGHNT and CDR2 is YYREEE in the germline V gene (reference sequence). CDR3 size: 15 residues. Unmatched junction bases numbered 5, after V lost 6 bases and J lost 5 bases. CDR3 DNA sequence: TGTGCCAGCACCCTGGGACTAGCGGGGAACAATGAGCAGTTCTTC. Its protein is CASTLGLAGNNEQFF.

This clonotype was counted many times. The rearrangement joins TRBV27 to TRBJ1-5; TRBD1 matches at 10 bases. The CDR3 has 15 residues. The ends lost 11 bases at V and 6 bases at J; junction bases unmatched: 13. Per germline, CDR1 MNHEY and CDR2 SMNVEV (reference sequence). The CDR3 DNA reads TGTGCCTCTCGAATGACAGGGGGCCCGAGTCAGCCCCAGCATTTT. Its protein product is CASRMTGGPSQPQHF.

This clonotype was detected a few times. V is TRBV24-1 and J is TRBJ2-1; D could derive from TRBD1 or TRBD2 (6 bases each). Germline CDR1 and CDR2: KGHDR and SFDVKD. CDR3 length: 17 amino acids. The V and J ends lost 7 bases and 5 bases respectively, with 23 bases between them. The CDR3, as DNA: TGTGCCACCAGAGCTACAATCGGGACTTCAGGGGACAATGAGCAGTTCTTC. Protein sequence: CATRATIGTSGDNEQFF.

This clonotype was counted many times. The chain couples TRBV20-1 to TRBJ1-2; 7 bases are a match to TRBD1. Germline V gene sequence: CDR1 DFQATT, CDR2 SNEGSKA (reference sequence). With 4 bases clipped from V and 4 bases from J, the junction kept 12 bases outside the gene matches. This CDR3 contains 15 residues. This CDR3 is CSAIIGWDRIYGYTF. DNA for the CDR3: TGCAGTGCTATCATTGGGTGGGACAGAATCTATGGCTACACCTTC.

This chain links TRBV11-2 with TRBJ2-5, with 10 bases that match TRBD1. V lost 1 base and J lost 3; bases outside the gene matches: 8. The CDR3 contains 17 residues. Germline CDR1 SGHAT, CDR2 FQNNGV. Here the CDR3 reads CASSLVLGQGGKETQYF. The CDR3 coding sequence is TGTGCCAGCAGCTTAGTACTTGGACAGGGGGGTAAAGAGACCCAGTACTTC.

The chain joins TRBV6-2 or TRBV6-3 to TRBJ2-5; 11 bases line up with TRBD2. J gave up 3 bases and V 0 bases, and 3 bases lay outside the gene matches. The germline CDR1 and CDR2 sequences are MNHEY and SVGEGT. The CDR3 contains 16 residues. The CDR3 sequence is CASSYSATSGKETQYF. The CDR3 DNA follows: TGTGCCAGCAGTTACTCAGCGACTAGCGGGAAAGAGACCCAGTACTTC.

This clonotype showed up just a few times. CDR3 amino acids: CASSQERDNVLTF. The CDR3 bases are TGTGCCAGCAGCCAGGAGCGGGACAACGTCCTGACTTTC. The chain is built from TRBV12-3 or TRBV12-4 and TRBJ2-6, with TRBD2 matching over 7 bases. The CDR3 runs 13 residues. Unmatched junction bases numbered 5, after V lost 6 bases and J lost 9 bases.

This clonotype was seen at least ten times. This chain joins TRBV18 and TRBJ1-5; TRBD1 aligns across 9 bases. J was trimmed by 1 base and V by 4 bases; bases with no gene match: 2. Germline lookup yields CDR1 KGHSH and CDR2 LQKENI. CDR3 length: 15 amino acids. CDR3 amino acids: CASSRTGDSNQPQHF. DNA for the CDR3: TGTGCCAGCTCACGGACAGGGGACAGCAATCAGCCCCAGCATTTT. The whole variable domain, remainder taken from reference TRBV18 and TRBJ1-5, is NAGVMQNPRHLVRRRGQEARLRCSPMKGHSHVYWYRQLPEEGLKFMVYLQKENIIDESGMPKERFSAEFPKEGPSILRIQQVVRGDSAAYFCASSRTGDSNQPQHFGDGTRLSIL.

This clonotype was picked up a small number of times. V gene TRBV29-1 combines with J gene TRBJ2-7, with D possibly being TRBD1 or TRBD2 (5 bases each). Germline V gene sequence: CDR1 SQVTM, CDR2 ANQGSEA. This CDR3 contains 11 residues. Trimming pared 5 bases from V and 8 bases from J, leaving 13 bases between. The CDR3 sequence: CSVKYEGKQYF. DNA of the CDR3: TGCAGCGTTAAGTATGAGGGGAAGCAGTACTTC.

This clonotype was detected ten times or more. The genes are TRBV20-1 and TRBJ2-1; 8 bases line up with TRBD2. Germline CDR1 reads DFQATT; CDR2 reads SNEGSKA (reference sequence). The CDR3 sequence is 13 residues long. Trimming at V came to 3 bases and at J to 2 bases, leaving 0 bases not matched to a gene. CDR3 residues: CSARRGAYNEQFF. CDR3 nucleotides: TGCAGTGCTAGGCGGGGGGCCTACAATGAGCAGTTCTTC.

V usage is TRBV6-1 and J usage is TRBJ1-5; D possibly corresponds to TRBD1 (5 bases). The CDR3 length is 14 residues. From germline, CDR1 is MNHNS and CDR2 SASEGT. V was pared by 7 bases and J by 5 bases, with 15 bases between. Here the CDR3 DNA reads TGTGCCAGCAACCTTTTTTCCAGGGATCAGCCCCAGCATTTT. Encoded protein: CASNLFSRDQPQHF.

V gene TRBV18 combines with J gene TRBJ2-7; perhaps D is TRBD1 or TRBD2 (5 bases each). CDR3 size: 15 residues. With 3 bases removed from V and 4 bases from J, the gap between germline ends came to 16 bases. The germline V gene encodes CDR1 KGHSH and CDR2 LQKENI. The CDR3 region has the DNA TGTGCCAGCTCACCGGTAGTGTCAGGGAGATACGAGCAGTACTTC. Amino acids: CASSPVVSGRYEQYF.

This clonotype was detected a few times. The chain has TRBV9 and TRBJ2-1; D is undetermined. V was pared by 4 bases and J by 0 bases, with 14 bases between. Germline V CDR1 and CDR2: SGDLS, YYNGEE. The CDR3 totals 16 residues. CDR3 nucleotides: TGTGCCAGCAGCATCTCGGTTGGAGACTCCTACAATGAGCAGTTCTTC. Protein: CASSISVGDSYNEQFF.

The chain employs TRBV10-3 and TRBJ1-5; 9 bases map to TRBD1. Unmatched junction bases numbered 3, after V lost 11 bases and J lost 4 bases. There are 12 residues in the CDR3. The V gene's germline CDR1 is ENHRY and CDR2 SYGVKD. CDR3 coding DNA: TGTGCCGCCGGACAGGGGAATCAGCCCCAGCATTTT. It codes for CAAGQGNQPQHF.

This clonotype was picked up many times. This chain uses TRBV7-8 with TRBJ2-7; TRBD1 agrees at 7 bases. The CDR3 runs to 15 residues. J was trimmed by 5 bases and V by 8 bases; bases with no gene match: 15. Germline V gene data show CDR1 as SGHVS and CDR2 as FQNEAQ. The CDR3 DNA sequence: TGTGCCAGCCGTACCCCGGCACAGGGGAATGACGAGCAGTACTTC. This translates into CASRTPAQGNDEQYF.

In its sample, this clonotype was seen many times. The V gene is TRBV7-9, the J gene TRBJ1-5; D gene uncertain. This CDR3 has 12 amino acids. CDR1 SEHNR and CDR2 FQNEAQ come from the germline V gene (reference sequence). The germline V and J ends were trimmed by 7 bases and 3 bases, with 7 bases remaining between them. The CDR3 sequence is CASNDFNQPQHF. The CDR3 DNA sequence: TGTGCCAGCAACGACTTCAATCAGCCCCAGCATTTT.

The chain is built from TRBV10-3 and TRBJ1-2; D might be TRBD1 (5 bases). Germline values: CDR1 ENHRY, CDR2 SYGVKD. This CDR3 is built from 13 residues. Deletions cut 7 bases from V and 4 bases from J, with 13 bases between. DNA of the CDR3: TGTGCCATCAATCGGGCAGGGCCCTATGGCTACACCTTC. Its translation is CAINRAGPYGYTF.

The chain couples TRBV20-1 to TRBJ1-2; perhaps TRBD1 as D (5 bases). Trimming took 6 bases from V and 2 from J, leaving 16 bases between them. The CDR3 length is 14 residues. In germline, CDR1 is DFQATT, CDR2 SNEGSKA (reference sequence). CDR3 DNA: TGCAGTGCCCCATACGTGGGGGACAACTATGGCTACACCTTC. Protein sequence: CSAPYVGDNYGYTF.

The chain is built from TRBV4-3 and TRBJ2-3; TRBD2 matches 13 bases. J was trimmed by 6 bases and V by 5 bases; bases with no gene match: 11. Germline CDR1 and CDR2: LGHNA and YSLEER. The CDR3 spans 17 residues. CDR3 coding DNA: TGCGCCAGCAGCTTCTCCAAATCGACTAGCGGGGGGGATACGCAGTATTTT. Amino acids: CASSFSKSTSGGDTQYF.